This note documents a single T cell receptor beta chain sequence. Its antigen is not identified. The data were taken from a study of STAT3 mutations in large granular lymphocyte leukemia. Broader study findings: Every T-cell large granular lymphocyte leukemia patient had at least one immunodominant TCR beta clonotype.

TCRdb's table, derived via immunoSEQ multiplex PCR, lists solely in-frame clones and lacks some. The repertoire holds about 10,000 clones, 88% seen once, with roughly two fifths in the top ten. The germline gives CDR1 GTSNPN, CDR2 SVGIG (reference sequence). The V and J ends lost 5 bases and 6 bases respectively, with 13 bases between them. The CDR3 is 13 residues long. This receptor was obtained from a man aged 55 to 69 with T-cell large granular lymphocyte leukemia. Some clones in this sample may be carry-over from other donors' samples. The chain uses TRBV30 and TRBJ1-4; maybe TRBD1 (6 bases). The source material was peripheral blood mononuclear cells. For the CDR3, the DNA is TGTGCCTGGGAGGGGGACAATTATGAAAAACTGTTTTTT. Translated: CAWEGDNYEKLFF.